Reported below is one T cell receptor beta chain. Antigen: not known. This CDR3 region has 15 residues. The germline CDR1 and CDR2 sequences are SGHDN and FVKESK. Trimming left V 4 bases short and J 11 bases short, with 23 bases between. Splitting the CD4+ cells yielded a CD45RA+ naive subset and a CD45RA-negative memory subset. This sample was included in a study of shared clonotypes between healthy human individuals. Libraries were prepared by immunoSEQ multiplex PCR; TCRdb keeps only in-frame clonotypes and omits some of them. The repertoire has 730,000 or so clones, roughly 78% of them found once; the top ten carry around 2%. Study results and caveats: Clonotypes shared by all four sorted-subset donors had higher generation probabilities than non-shared clonotypes.

The sequence was obtained from a woman aged 25-40 years in good health. The chain is built from TRBV14 and TRBJ1-1; no reliable D call. The source material was memory CD4+ T cells sorted from blood. Subset defined: CD45RA-negative fraction. The CDR3 loop is CASSPYRTVDQAAFF. Here the CDR3 DNA reads TGTGCCAGCAGCCCTTATAGAACGGTCGATCAGGCGGCTTTCTTT.